This T cell receptor beta chain comes out of a study of CD8 T cells in ankylosing spondylitis. Only a few counts were recorded for this clonotype. Its specificity is not known. Preparation of TCR beta libraries was done by quantitative 5'-RACE with molecular barcodes. TCRdb independently ran MiXCR on the 5' RACE reads; one entry per CDR3 protein. The sample consists of a few hundred thousand distinct CDR3 sequences, 15% to 20% of them appearing once. V was clipped by 0 bases and J by 1 base, with 13 bases between them. Per the germline V gene, CDR1 is LGHDT and CDR2 is YNNKEL (reference sequence). There are 17 residues in the CDR3. Study results and limitations: Several of the motif variants were reported before in synovial fluid and blood from reactive arthritis. Disease-linked clones proved CD8+ and comparatively uncommon in peripheral blood. As reported, disease-linked clones showed significant enrichment in matched ankylosing spondylitis synovial fluid.

Source material: blood, either unsorted or a sorted T cell fraction (not recorded which). The V call is TRBV3-1, the J call TRBJ2-1; maybe TRBD1 (5 bases). The clonotype was recovered from a male donor with ankylosing spondylitis or in good health (not recorded which). The CDR3 here is CASSQEIIRGSYNEQFF. The CDR3 DNA follows: TGTGCCAGCAGCCAAGAAATAATAAGGGGTTCCTACAATGAGCAGTTCTTC.